These 21 T cell receptor beta chains were sequenced from one sample in a study of shared clonotypes between healthy human individuals. Only in-frame clones appear in the TCRdb table, and some are missing; sequencing was by immunoSEQ multiplex PCR. This table holds approximately 95,000 clones, approximately 61% found once. The sequencing input was memory CD8+ T cells sorted from blood. Subset meaning: CD45RO+ cells pooled with CCR7-negative TemRA cells. Every receptor here comes from a man aged 30-40 years in good health.

This clone is classed as medium-sized (0.01 to 0.1%). This chain joins TRBV5-5 and TRBJ2-3, with 11 positions matching TRBD2. There are 17 residues in the CDR3. V lost 4 bases and J lost 2; bases outside the gene matches: 9. Germline CDR1 SGHKS, CDR2 YYEKEE (reference sequence). CDR3 in amino acids: CASSRTTLAGVTDTQYF. The DNA for the CDR3 is TGTGCCAGCAGCCGTACCACACTAGCGGGAGTCACAGATACGCAGTATTTT.

The J gene is TRBJ2-1, the V gene TRBV28; TRBD2 might be the D (5 bases). With 6 bases removed from V and 9 bases from J, the gap between germline ends came to 15 bases. Germline CDR1 and CDR2: MDHEN and SYDVKM. There are 13 residues in the CDR3. CDR3 residues: CASSLPVGSEQFF. The DNA of the CDR3 is TGTGCCAGCAGCCTACCCGTGGGGAGTGAGCAGTTCTTC.

This clone was observed a few times. The chain employs TRBV21-1 and TRBJ2-7; TRBD2, the table's D call, lacks a check against the DNA. TRBV21-1 is designated a pseudogene. CDR3 size: 14 residues. The CDR3 protein is CASSKVARPVGQYF. The CDR3, as DNA: TGTGCCAGCAGCAAAGTCGCGCGGCCGGTAGGGCAGTACTTC.

The V gene is TRBV9, the J gene TRBJ2-7; 8 bases map to TRBD2. The CDR3 runs 15 residues. V dropped 0 bases and J dropped 7; count of bases not matched to a gene: 9. Germline V gene sequence: CDR1 SGDLS, CDR2 YYNGEE. In nucleotides, the CDR3 is TGTGCCAGCAGCGTAGGGCCCAGCGGGAGTGCAGAGCAGTACTTC. Translated: CASSVGPSGSAEQYF.

The rearrangement uses TRBV14 and TRBJ2-5; 13 bases fit TRBD2. The CDR3 runs to 18 residues. The germline CDR1 and CDR2 sequences are SGHDN and FVKESK. V lost 3 bases and J lost 7; bases outside the gene matches: 14. CDR3: CASSHWTSGSHHRGTQYF. The CDR3 nucleotides read TGTGCCAGCAGCCATTGGACTAGCGGGAGTCACCATCGGGGGACCCAGTACTTC.

This clone was detected ten times or more. The sample carries other DNA sequences with the same CDR3. V usage is TRBV11-2 and J usage is TRBJ2-7; 11 positions match TRBD2. Germline V gene data show CDR1 as SGHAT and CDR2 as FQNNGV. The CDR3 contains 15 residues. Trimming at V came to 5 bases and at J to 2 bases, leaving 5 bases not matched to a gene. CDR3 protein: CASSVGTSGPYEQYF. In DNA form, the CDR3 reads TGTGCCAGCAGCGTAGGGACTAGCGGACCCTACGAGCAGTACTTC.

The gene calls are TRBV7-9 and TRBJ2-1, with 7 bases matching TRBD2. The V and J ends lost 5 bases and 8 bases, in that order; junction bases with no gene match: 15. Germline CDR1 and CDR2: SEHNR and FQNEAQ (reference sequence). The CDR3 spans 16 residues. The CDR3 DNA reads TGTGCCAGCAGCCGTAGAGGAGGCCTAGCGGCGGATGAGCAGTTCTTC. Amino acids: CASSRRGGLAADEQFF.

The J gene is TRBJ1-5, the V gene TRBV7-2; no clear D gene. From germline, CDR1 is SGHTA and CDR2 FQGNSA. The CDR3 sequence is 12 residues long. With 2 bases removed from V and 6 bases from J, the gap between germline ends came to 5 bases. The CDR3 reads CASSLLLQPQHF. CDR3 in DNA: TGTGCCAGCAGCTTATTACTTCAGCCCCAGCATTTT.

This clone is a singleton in its sample. This CDR3 reads CASSFGPLYEQYF. The CDR3 bases are TGTGCCAGCAGTTTCGGGCCCCTCTACGAGCAGTACTTC. The chain is built from TRBV28 and TRBJ2-7, with no clear D. CDR3 size: 13 residues. The V gene lost 3 bases and the J gene lost 3 bases, with 9 bases spanning the gap. CDR1 MDHEN and CDR2 SYDVKM come from the germline V gene.

The CDR3, as DNA: TGTGCCAGTAGTATCCCTGTGTCGGGATTCAATCAGCCCCAGCATTTT. It codes for CASSIPVSGFNQPQHF. The rearrangement joins TRBV19 to TRBJ1-5; unclear D gene. Per germline, CDR1 LNHDA and CDR2 SQIVND (reference sequence). Trimming cost V 3 bases and J 3 bases, with 15 bases left between them. The CDR3 totals 16 residues.

In this sample, this clone turned up many times. The genes are TRBV6-1 and TRBJ2-4; 8 nucleotides agree with TRBD2. The CDR3 sequence is 15 residues long. In germline, CDR1 is MNHNS, CDR2 SASEGT. V trimming: 2 bases; J trimming: 0 bases; junction bases outside the gene matches: 0. CDR3 amino acids: CASSELAGAKNIQYF. The CDR3 nucleotides are TGTGCCAGCAGTGAACTAGCGGGAGCCAAAAACATTCAGTACTTC.

This chain uses TRBV12-5 with TRBJ2-1, with 15 bases matching TRBD2. This CDR3 contains 22 residues. Trimming took 6 bases from V and 0 from J; bases not matched to a gene: 18. Per germline, CDR1 LGHNT and CDR2 FRNRAP. The chain's CDR3 is CASGPGQGTSGRTMSSYNEQFF. The CDR3 nucleotides are TGTGCTAGTGGCCCTGGACAGGGGACTAGCGGGAGGACCATGAGCTCCTACAATGAGCAGTTCTTC.

The chain uses TRBV11-2 and TRBJ2-3; D uncertain. Germline CDR1 is SGHAT and CDR2 is FQNNGV. The CDR3 sequence is 15 residues long. V lost 2 bases and J lost 2, with 11 bases in between. CDR3 nucleotide sequence: TGTGCCAGCAGCTTATCCCCGGATACCACAGATACGCAGTATTTT. Translation gives CASSLSPDTTDTQYF.

The V gene is TRBV5-5, the J gene TRBJ2-7; D not resolved. V lost 2 bases, J lost 0 bases, and 9 bases lay in between. The CDR3 has 14 amino acids. The germline V gene encodes CDR1 SGHKS and CDR2 YYEKEE (reference sequence). CDR3 nucleotide sequence: TGTGCCAGCAGCTTCACGGTGAGCTCCTACGAGCAGTACTTC. Encoded protein: CASSFTVSSYEQYF.

The rearrangement links TRBV19 to TRBJ1-5; 9 bases match TRBD1. The ends lost 6 bases at V and 2 bases at J; junction bases unmatched: 14. Per the germline V gene, CDR1 is LNHDA and CDR2 is SQIVND (reference sequence). There are 18 residues in the CDR3. The CDR3 protein is CASRWGQGGDGRNQPQHF. The CDR3 DNA reads as TGTGCCAGTAGATGGGGACAGGGCGGGGATGGACGCAATCAGCCCCAGCATTTT.

The chain uses TRBV6-5 and TRBJ1-1; D perhaps matches TRBD1 (5 bases). Germline V gene lookup returns CDR1 MNHEY and CDR2 SVGAGI. Between the trimmed V and J ends, which lost 8 bases and 5 bases, there was a span of 12 bases. The length of the CDR3 is 12 residues. CDR3 nucleotides: TGTGCCAGCGGACGGGGGGAGACTGAAGCTTTCTTT. Translated, it gives CASGRGETEAFF.

This clone has a count of ten or more. J is TRBJ2-7 and V is TRBV6-5; D ambiguous. The V and J ends lost 6 bases and 0 bases respectively, with 3 bases between them. Germline V gene sequence: CDR1 MNHEY, CDR2 SVGAGI. CDR3 length: 11 amino acids. The CDR3 loop reads CASRSSYEQYF. The DNA of the CDR3 is TGTGCCAGCAGGAGCTCCTACGAGCAGTACTTC.

Comment on this clone: This sample includes further DNA sequences coding for the same CDR3. V gene TRBV2 combines with J gene TRBJ2-5; tentatively, D is TRBD1 (5 bases). The germline CDR1 and CDR2 sequences are SNHLY and FYNNEI. CDR3 length: 12 residues. Trimming removed 4 bases at V and 4 bases at J, with 7 bases between. As DNA, the CDR3 is TGTGCCAGCAGTGCTCAGGGAGAGACCCAGTACTTC. It translates to CASSAQGETQYF.

The gene calls are TRBV27 and TRBJ2-7; TRBD2 matches 7 bases. There are 14 residues in the CDR3. Germline V gives CDR1 MNHEY, CDR2 SMNVEV (reference sequence). Trimming at V came to 2 bases and at J to 0 bases, leaving 1 base not matched to a gene. The CDR3 region has the DNA TGTGCCAGCAGTTTAAGCGGGGCCTCCTACGAGCAGTACTTC. As protein: CASSLSGASYEQYF.

This clone appeared a few times. Other DNA sequences from this sample encode an identical CDR3 as well. The genes are TRBV28 and TRBJ2-7; D not certain. Germline V lookup: CDR1 MDHEN, CDR2 SYDVKM. The CDR3 is 12 amino acids. Trimming shortened V by 4 bases and J by 3 bases, and 7 bases separated the two germline ends. DNA of the CDR3: TGTGCCAGCAGTTACACAGACTACGAGCAGTACTTC. It specifies CASSYTDYEQYF.

V is TRBV11-2 and J is TRBJ2-1, with 9 bases matching TRBD1. The V gene's germline CDR1 is SGHAT and CDR2 FQNNGV. V was pared by 5 bases and J by 9 bases, with 14 bases of the junction left unmatched. The CDR3 is 16 residues long. In nucleotides, the CDR3 is TGTGCCAGCAGCCCTTTGGCCCGACAGGGGGTTTTTGAGCAGTTCTTC. Translated, it gives CASSPLARQGVFEQFF.